This record concerns one T cell receptor beta chain sequence. This sample is drawn from a study of blood T cell repertoires in COVID-19. Study-level information: COVID-19 samples from acute and convalescent phases originated in the United States, Italy and Spain. In each case, the material was cDNA or gDNA derived from T cells, B-cell-depleted T cells, or PBMCs.

Authors' data handling: Estimated nucleated cell counts came from reference gene primer amplification. Clones were sequenced by immunoSEQ multiplex PCR, and TCRdb holds only the in-frame ones, with some missing. From that table come the V and J calls and clone size; the DNA was used to work out D and trimming. The sample yields over 75,000 clones, roughly 83% seen once. Sequenced sample: peripheral blood. The clonotype comes from a human donor in a cohort sampled during active COVID-19.

This CDR3 reads CSASAGFGGYTF. In DNA form, the CDR3 reads TGCAGTGCTAGTGCGGGTTTTGGGGGCTACACCTTC. The chain employs TRBV20-1 and TRBJ1-2; D is ambiguous. Germline V CDR1 and CDR2: DFQATT, SNEGSKA (reference sequence). The CDR3 covers 12 residues. V lost 3 bases and J 8 bases, leaving 13 bases between the germline ends.